This T cell receptor beta chain was profiled in a study of spatial heterogeneity in lung cancer. Overall study: Consistently, beta-chain sequences turned up in larger numbers than alpha-chain sequences did.

As to time point: sample taken at primary tumor resection. Samples were donated by 72 untreated early-stage non-small cell lung cancer patients. This clonotype was detected many times. Its target is unknown. This beta chain was picked up by a library intended for alpha chains and is off target, so its count carries little meaning. Germline V gives CDR1 ENHRY, CDR2 SYGVKD. Trimming took 2 bases from V and 5 from J; bases not matched to a gene: 12. The CDR3 consists of 19 residues. All TCR cDNA molecules were individually tagged with a unique molecular identifier. From the 5' RACE reads, TCRdb called clonotypes with MiXCR, one entry per CDR3 protein. Seen here are over 10,000 distinct CDR3 sequences, roughly 6% observed once, and the top ten hold 11%. Findings and caveats of the study: One measure, the expanded intratumoral alpha and beta TCR count, tracked tumor mutation counts.

The sample consisted of lung tumor tissue, taken at surgery. V and J are TRBV10-3 and TRBJ2-3; 14 bases are shared with TRBD2. This sequence was found in a female donor with early-stage non-small cell lung cancer. CDR3: CAISEPTGGLAGERDTQYF. The DNA of the CDR3 is TGTGCCATCAGTGAGCCGACTGGGGGACTAGCGGGGGAGAGAGATACGCAGTATTTT.